This is a list of T cell receptor beta chains from one sample in a study of T cells after yellow fever vaccination. From the 5' RACE reads, TCRdb called clonotypes with MiXCR, one entry per CDR3 protein. In the table there are about 260,000 distinct CDR3 sequences, under 15% of which are singletons. The sequencing used CD4+ T cells sorted from PBMCs, collected 45 days after the yellow fever booster vaccination. The receptor set was obtained from a young man who received the YFV17D yellow fever vaccine. Both conserved end residues are part of each CDR3. Fields, in order: D gene, V gene, clone size, J gene, CDR3 length, CDR3 DNA, CDR3 protein. D genes are given only for firm matches. The size field is filled for only some rows; it gives once, few, many or a size class.

d_call: TRBD1
v_call: TRBV5-6
clone_size: .
j_call: TRBJ2-3
cdr3_length: 16
cdr3_nt: TGTGCCAGCAGCTTGGATGGGACAGGGATTGTAGATACGCAGTATTTT
cdr3_aa: CASSLDGTGIVDTQYF

d_call: TRBD1
v_call: TRBV18
clone_size: many
j_call: TRBJ1-2
cdr3_length: 16
cdr3_nt: TGTGCCAGCTCACAAGGAGGGACAGGGGGATTTAACGGCTACACCTTC
cdr3_aa: CASSQGGTGGFNGYTF

d_call: .
v_call: TRBV20-1
clone_size: .
j_call: TRBJ1-3
cdr3_length: 16
cdr3_nt: TGCAGTGCTAGAGTGGCGGGACGGGTCTCTGGAAACACCATATATTTT
cdr3_aa: CSARVAGRVSGNTIYF

d_call: .
v_call: TRBV28
clone_size: few
j_call: TRBJ2-7
cdr3_length: 14
cdr3_nt: TGTGCCAGCAGCCCCGGTGGGAACCCCTACGAGCAGTACTTC
cdr3_aa: CASSPGGNPYEQYF

d_call: .
v_call: TRBV15
clone_size: once
j_call: TRBJ2-1
cdr3_length: 15
cdr3_nt: TGTGCCACCAGCAGCTACTTAGGGGCGCGAAATGAGCAGTTCTTC
cdr3_aa: CATSSYLGARNEQFF

d_call: .
v_call: TRBV12-3/TRBV12-4
clone_size: .
j_call: TRBJ2-7
cdr3_length: 13
cdr3_nt: TGTGCCAGCAGTTTAGTCGGGTACTACGAGCAGTACTTC
cdr3_aa: CASSLVGYYEQYF

d_call: TRBD1
v_call: TRBV20-1
clone_size: .
j_call: TRBJ2-1
cdr3_length: 16
cdr3_nt: TGCAGTGCTAGAGATCCCAGGACAGGTTCCTACAATGAGCAGTTCTTC
cdr3_aa: CSARDPRTGSYNEQFF

d_call: .
v_call: TRBV30
clone_size: .
j_call: TRBJ2-7
cdr3_length: 16
cdr3_nt: TGTGCCTGGAGACTGTTTGCAGCCAACTCGGCCTACGAGCAGTACTTC
cdr3_aa: CAWRLFAANSAYEQYF

d_call: .
v_call: TRBV7-2
clone_size: many
j_call: TRBJ2-7
cdr3_length: 13
cdr3_nt: TGTGCCAGCAGCTTAGTTACCCCCTACGAGCAGTACTTC
cdr3_aa: CASSLVTPYEQYF

d_call: .
v_call: TRBV7-8
clone_size: few
j_call: TRBJ2-2
cdr3_length: 14
cdr3_nt: TGTGCCAGTCGGGGAGGGGGCAAGACCGGGGAGCTGTTTTTT
cdr3_aa: CASRGGGKTGELFF

d_call: .
v_call: TRBV6-5
clone_size: .
j_call: TRBJ2-6
cdr3_length: 15
cdr3_nt: TGTGCCAGCAGTTACCGGAACTCTGGGGCCAACGTCCTGACTTTC
cdr3_aa: CASSYRNSGANVLTF

d_call: .
v_call: TRBV20-1
clone_size: few
j_call: TRBJ2-1
cdr3_length: 15
cdr3_nt: TGCAGTGCTAGAGTCCCGGGACTCTCTGCCTATGAGCAGTTCTTC
cdr3_aa: CSARVPGLSAYEQFF

d_call: .
v_call: TRBV4-3
clone_size: .
j_call: TRBJ2-2
cdr3_length: 14
cdr3_nt: TGCGCCAGCAGCCAAGATCACCACACCGGGGAGCTGTTTTTT
cdr3_aa: CASSQDHHTGELFF

d_call: TRBD2
v_call: TRBV7-2
clone_size: .
j_call: TRBJ2-3
cdr3_length: 15
cdr3_nt: TGTGCCAGCAGCCGTCTAGCGGGAGGAATAGATACGCAGTATTTT
cdr3_aa: CASSRLAGGIDTQYF

d_call: .
v_call: TRBV12-3/TRBV12-4
clone_size: many
j_call: TRBJ2-6
cdr3_length: 16
cdr3_nt: TGTGCCAGCAGTTTCGGACGTAGAGTTGGGGCCAACGTCCTGACTTTC
cdr3_aa: CASSFGRRVGANVLTF

d_call: .
v_call: TRBV30
clone_size: few
j_call: TRBJ2-1
cdr3_length: 14
cdr3_nt: TGTGCCTGGGCTCCCCTCAGCTCCTACAATGAGCAGTTCTTC
cdr3_aa: CAWAPLSSYNEQFF

d_call: TRBD2
v_call: TRBV5-1
clone_size: .
j_call: TRBJ2-7
cdr3_length: 16
cdr3_nt: TGCGCCAGCAGCTTGGCCCTTAGGACTAGCGGCTACGAGCAGTACTTC
cdr3_aa: CASSLALRTSGYEQYF

d_call: .
v_call: TRBV19
clone_size: .
j_call: TRBJ1-3
cdr3_length: 14
cdr3_nt: TGTGCCAGTAGAAAACTGGACTCTGGAAACACCATATATTTT
cdr3_aa: CASRKLDSGNTIYF

d_call: .
v_call: TRBV7-2
clone_size: .
j_call: TRBJ2-6
cdr3_length: 15
cdr3_nt: TGTGCCAGCAGCGCGAATTCGTACATGGCCAACGTCCTGACTTTC
cdr3_aa: CASSANSYMANVLTF

d_call: TRBD1
v_call: TRBV5-1
clone_size: .
j_call: TRBJ2-4
cdr3_length: 17
cdr3_nt: TGCGCCAGCAGCTATGGAGGACAGGGAATAGCCAACAACATTCAGTACTTC
cdr3_aa: CASSYGGQGIANNIQYF

d_call: TRBD1
v_call: TRBV27
clone_size: few
j_call: TRBJ2-7
cdr3_length: 13
cdr3_nt: TGTGCCAGCAGTTCGGACAGGTACTACGAGCAGTACTTC
cdr3_aa: CASSSDRYYEQYF

d_call: .
v_call: TRBV7-8
clone_size: many
j_call: TRBJ2-5
cdr3_length: 14
cdr3_nt: TGTGCCAGCAGCTCAGGGGGGGTCCAAGAGACCCAGTACTTC
cdr3_aa: CASSSGGVQETQYF

d_call: .
v_call: TRBV28
clone_size: few
j_call: TRBJ2-1
cdr3_length: 11
cdr3_nt: TGTGCCAGCACCGTCTCCCATGAGCAGTTCTTC
cdr3_aa: CASTVSHEQFF

d_call: TRBD2
v_call: TRBV27
clone_size: .
j_call: TRBJ2-2
cdr3_length: 14
cdr3_nt: TGTGCCAGCACCTCTAGCGGATACACCGGGGAGCTGTTTTTT
cdr3_aa: CASTSSGYTGELFF

d_call: .
v_call: TRBV20-1
clone_size: few
j_call: TRBJ2-7
cdr3_length: 15
cdr3_nt: TGCAGTGCCTCACGACCGGCCGAGGGTTTCTACGAGCAGTACTTC
cdr3_aa: CSASRPAEGFYEQYF

d_call: .
v_call: TRBV18
clone_size: .
j_call: TRBJ2-3
cdr3_length: 17
cdr3_nt: TGTGCCAGCTCACCACCCGTTACAGTGGGGAGGACAGATACGCAGTATTTT
cdr3_aa: CASSPPVTVGRTDTQYF

d_call: TRBD2
v_call: TRBV12-3/TRBV12-4
clone_size: few
j_call: TRBJ2-3
cdr3_length: 16
cdr3_nt: TGTGCCAGCAGTGCCCCCGGGACTAGGGACACAGATACGCAGTATTTT
cdr3_aa: CASSAPGTRDTDTQYF